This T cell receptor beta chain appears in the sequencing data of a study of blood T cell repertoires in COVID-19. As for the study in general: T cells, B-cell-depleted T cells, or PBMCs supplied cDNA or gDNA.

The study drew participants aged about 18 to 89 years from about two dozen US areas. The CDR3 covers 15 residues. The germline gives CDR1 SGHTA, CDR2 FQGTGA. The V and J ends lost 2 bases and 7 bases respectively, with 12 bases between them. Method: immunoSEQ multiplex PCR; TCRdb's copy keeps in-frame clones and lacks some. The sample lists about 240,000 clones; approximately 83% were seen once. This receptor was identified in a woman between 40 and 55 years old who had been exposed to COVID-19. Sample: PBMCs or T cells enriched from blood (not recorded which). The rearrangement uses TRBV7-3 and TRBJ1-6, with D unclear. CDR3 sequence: CASSLGGPENSPLHF. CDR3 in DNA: TGTGCCAGCAGCTTAGGAGGGCCGGAGAATTCACCCCTCCACTTT.